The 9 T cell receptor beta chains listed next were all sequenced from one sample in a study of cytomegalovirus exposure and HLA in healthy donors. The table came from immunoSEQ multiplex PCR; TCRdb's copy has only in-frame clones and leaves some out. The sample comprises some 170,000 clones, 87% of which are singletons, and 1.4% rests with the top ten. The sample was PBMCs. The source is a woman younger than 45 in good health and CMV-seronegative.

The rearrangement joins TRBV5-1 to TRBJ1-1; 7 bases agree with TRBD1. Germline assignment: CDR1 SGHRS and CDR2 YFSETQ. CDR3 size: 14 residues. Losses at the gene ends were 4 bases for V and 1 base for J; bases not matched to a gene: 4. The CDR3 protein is CASSRGTANTEAFF. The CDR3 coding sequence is TGCGCCAGCAGCAGAGGGACAGCGAACACTGAAGCTTTCTTT.

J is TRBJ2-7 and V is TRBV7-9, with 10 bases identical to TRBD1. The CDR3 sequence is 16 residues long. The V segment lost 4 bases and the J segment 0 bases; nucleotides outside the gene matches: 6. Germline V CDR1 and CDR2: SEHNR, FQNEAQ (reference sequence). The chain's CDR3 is CASSSLGQGSSYEQYF. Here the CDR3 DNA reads TGTGCCAGCAGCTCGTTGGGACAGGGGAGCTCCTACGAGCAGTACTTC. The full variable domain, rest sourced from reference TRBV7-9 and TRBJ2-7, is DTGVSQNPRHKITKRGQNVTFRCDPISEHNRLYWYRQTLGQGPEFLTYFQNEAQLEKSRLLSDRFSAERPKGSFSTLEIQRTEQGDSAMYLCASSSLGQGSSYEQYFGPGTRLTVT.

The DNA of the CDR3 is TGTGCCAGCAGCTTATTGAACAGGGTCCACGAGCAGTACTTC. Protein product: CASSLLNRVHEQYF. V usage is TRBV11-2 and J usage is TRBJ2-7, with a tentative D call TRBD1 (6 bases). This CDR3 region has 14 residues. Trimming pared 2 bases from V and 5 bases from J, leaving 13 bases between. From germline, CDR1 is SGHAT and CDR2 FQNNGV.

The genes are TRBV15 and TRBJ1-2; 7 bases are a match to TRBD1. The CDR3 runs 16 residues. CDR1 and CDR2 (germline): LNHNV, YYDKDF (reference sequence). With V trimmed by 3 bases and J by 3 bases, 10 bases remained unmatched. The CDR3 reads CATSSTGTVIDYGYTF. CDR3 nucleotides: TGTGCCACCAGCAGCACCGGGACAGTCATTGACTATGGCTACACCTTC.

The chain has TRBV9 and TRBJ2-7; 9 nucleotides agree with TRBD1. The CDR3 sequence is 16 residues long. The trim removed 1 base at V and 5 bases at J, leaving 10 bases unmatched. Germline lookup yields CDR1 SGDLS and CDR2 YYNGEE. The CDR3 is CASSVRGRDRVHEQYF. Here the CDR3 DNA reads TGTGCCAGCAGCGTAAGGGGTCGGGACAGGGTCCACGAGCAGTACTTC.

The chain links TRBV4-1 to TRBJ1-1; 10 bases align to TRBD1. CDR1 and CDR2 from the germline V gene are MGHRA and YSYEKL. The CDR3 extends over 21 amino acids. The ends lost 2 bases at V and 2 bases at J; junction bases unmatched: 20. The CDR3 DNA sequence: TGCGCCAGCAGCCAATGGCCCCGTGGGACAGGGGCCTTTTCAGGAAACACTGAAGCTTTCTTT. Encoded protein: CASSQWPRGTGAFSGNTEAFF.

The CDR3 spells CASSSYDSLSGYTF. The CDR3 DNA reads as TGTGCCAGCAGCTCATATGACAGTCTGAGTGGCTACACCTTC. V is TRBV13 and J is TRBJ1-2; weak D call: TRBD1 (5 bases). Trimming removed 4 bases from V and 7 bases from J, with 16 bases in between. Germline V lookup: CDR1 PRHDT, CDR2 FYEKMQ (reference sequence). The CDR3 totals 14 residues.

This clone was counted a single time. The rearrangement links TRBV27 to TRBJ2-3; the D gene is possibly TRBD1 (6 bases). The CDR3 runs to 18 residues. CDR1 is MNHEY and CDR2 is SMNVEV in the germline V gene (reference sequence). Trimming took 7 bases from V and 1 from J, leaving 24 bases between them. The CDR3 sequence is CASMGARGTSWGTDTQYF. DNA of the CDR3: TGTGCCAGCATGGGGGCCCGCGGTACCAGTTGGGGCACAGATACGCAGTATTTT.

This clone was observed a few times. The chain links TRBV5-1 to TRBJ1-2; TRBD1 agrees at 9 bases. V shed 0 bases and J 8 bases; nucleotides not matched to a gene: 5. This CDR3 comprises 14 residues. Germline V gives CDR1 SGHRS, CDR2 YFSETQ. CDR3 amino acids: CASSLDRGLQGYTF. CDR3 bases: TGCGCCAGCAGCTTGGACAGGGGGCTACAAGGCTACACCTTC.